One TCR beta chain is described in this entry. The target of this receptor is not known. Per-nucleotide qualities are absent, and no much larger clonotype sits a single base away. Collaborating institutions collected whole blood in K2EDTA tubes following their own protocols. For TCRbeta analysis, collaborator samples were shipped as frozen whole blood, as isolated PBMCs, or as DNA extracted from either sample type. From a lookup of the germline V gene, CDR1 and CDR2 are SQVTM and ANQGSEA. Trimming at the junction amounts to 2 bases on V and 0 bases on J, and the germline ends lie 11 bases apart. From the cysteine up to the phenylalanine, the CDR3 has a length of 14 residues. Just CDR3 DNA is preserved here, 42 bases in frame from base 1. The entry originates in a study of blood T cell repertoires in COVID-19 (dated by TCRdb to 2018 to 2021). Context from the whole study: Samples from collaborators originated in the United States, Italy and Spain and spanned both the acute and convalescent phases of COVID-19. The prospective study material was composed of cDNA or gDNA derived from T cells, B-cell-depleted T cells, or PBMCs. Subjects who had been exposed to COVID-19, were actively infected with it, or had recovered from it provided the deeply sampled blood TCRbeta repertoires that made up the dataset. The repertoires were released in a freely available public database intended as a resource for research on the immune response to SARS-CoV-2. Samples were obtained from the ongoing ImmuneRACE study (first 160 participants) and from about 1,300 subjects provided by 6 global collaborators. Nearly every sample came with metadata listing a de-identified subject ID, COVID-19 status, age in years and sex. HLA class I and class II types, where available, came from metadata supplied by the sample provider rather than from assay-based typing.

TCRbeta CDR3 regions were amplified from genomic DNA by means of the immunoSEQ Assay, a bias-controlled multiplex PCR. Per the original workflow: Within the assay, amplification of reference gene primers was used to estimate how many nucleated cells each sample contained. To quantify the absolute abundance of each unique TCRbeta CDR3 rearrangement, sequence reads were collapsed and filtered. Productive Simpson clonality was computed per sample as the square root of Simpson's diversity index over productive rearrangements. As stored in TCRdb, this immuneACCESS dataset retains in-frame rearrangements with V and J assigned. A fraction of the clones does not appear; measured against another copy, unresolved V genes explain less than half of the discrepancy, and the remainder lacks a known reason. That table is the source of V, J and clone size, and D and trimming were worked out from the DNA. The sample has roughly 97,000 clones on record, 84% of them singletons. The top ten constitute over 20% of the sample.

What the study reported, not specific to this receptor: Clinical and demographic metadata were provided uncurated, with the amount varying by source and participant.

The chain couples TRBV29-1 to TRBJ2-7; a tentative D match to TRBD1 spans 6 bases. Sample: peripheral blood. The TCR was taken from a man aged 55 to 70 with acute or convalescent COVID-19. The sequenced DNA is TGCAGCGTTGAAACCGGGACATTCTCCTACGAGCAGTACTTC. It translates as CSVETGTFSYEQYF.